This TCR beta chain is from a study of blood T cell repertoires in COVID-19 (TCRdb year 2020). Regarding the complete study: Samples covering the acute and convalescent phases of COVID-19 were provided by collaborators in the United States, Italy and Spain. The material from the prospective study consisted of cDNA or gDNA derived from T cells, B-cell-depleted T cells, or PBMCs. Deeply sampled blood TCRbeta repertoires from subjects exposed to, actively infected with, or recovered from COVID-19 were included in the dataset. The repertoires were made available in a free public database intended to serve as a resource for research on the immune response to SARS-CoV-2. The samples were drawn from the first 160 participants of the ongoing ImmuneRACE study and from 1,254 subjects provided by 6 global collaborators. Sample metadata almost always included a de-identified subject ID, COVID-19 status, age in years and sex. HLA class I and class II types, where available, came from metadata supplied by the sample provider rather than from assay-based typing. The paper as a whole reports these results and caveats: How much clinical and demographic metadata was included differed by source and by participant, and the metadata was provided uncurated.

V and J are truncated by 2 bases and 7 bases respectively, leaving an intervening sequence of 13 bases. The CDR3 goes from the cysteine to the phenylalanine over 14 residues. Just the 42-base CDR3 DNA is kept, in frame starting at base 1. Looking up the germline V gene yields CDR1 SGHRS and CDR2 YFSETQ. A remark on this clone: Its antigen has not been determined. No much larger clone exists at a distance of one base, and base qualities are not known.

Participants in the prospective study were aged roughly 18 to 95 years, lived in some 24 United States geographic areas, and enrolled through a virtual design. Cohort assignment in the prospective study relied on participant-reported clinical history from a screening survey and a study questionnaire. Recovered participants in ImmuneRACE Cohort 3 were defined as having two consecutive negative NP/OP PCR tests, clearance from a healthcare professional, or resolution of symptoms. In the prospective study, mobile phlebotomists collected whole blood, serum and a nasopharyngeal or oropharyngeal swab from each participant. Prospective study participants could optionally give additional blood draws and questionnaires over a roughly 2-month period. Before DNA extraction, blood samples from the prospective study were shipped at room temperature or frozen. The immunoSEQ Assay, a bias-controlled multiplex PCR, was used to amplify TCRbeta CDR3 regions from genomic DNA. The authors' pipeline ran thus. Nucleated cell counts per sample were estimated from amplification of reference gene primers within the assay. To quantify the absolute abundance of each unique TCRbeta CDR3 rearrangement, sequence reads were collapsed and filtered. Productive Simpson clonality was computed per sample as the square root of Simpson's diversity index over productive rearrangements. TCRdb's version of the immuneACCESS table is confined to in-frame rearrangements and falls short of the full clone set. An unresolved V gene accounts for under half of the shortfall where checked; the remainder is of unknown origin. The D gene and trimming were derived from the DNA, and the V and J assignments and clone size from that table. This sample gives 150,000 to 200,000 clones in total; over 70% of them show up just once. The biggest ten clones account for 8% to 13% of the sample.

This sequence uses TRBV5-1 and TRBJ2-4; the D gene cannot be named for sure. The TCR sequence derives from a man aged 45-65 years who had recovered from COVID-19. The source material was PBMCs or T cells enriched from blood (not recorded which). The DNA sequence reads TGCGCCAGCAGCTTCGGGTCGACGAGTAACATTCAGTACTTC. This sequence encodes CASSFGSTSNIQYF.